This T cell receptor beta chain was captured in a study of cytomegalovirus exposure and HLA in healthy donors. PCR was performed using 60 Vbeta and 13 Jbeta primers. The table came from immunoSEQ multiplex PCR; TCRdb's copy has only in-frame clones and leaves some out. The data hold 120,000 or so clones, with around 69% observed a single time. CDR1 is MGHDK, CDR2 SYGVNS, per germline. Trimming pared 5 bases from V and 4 bases from J, leaving 14 bases between. The CDR3 contains 15 residues. Study-wide results and caveats: The authors excluded some V segments, including TRBV6-2 and TRBV6-3, as indistinguishable.

As regards this clone: The antigen is not known.

The sample consisted of PBMCs. The origin of this receptor is a man aged 45-65 years in good health and CMV-seropositive. This chain links TRBV25-1 with TRBJ2-2; TRBD1 might be the D (6 bases). The CDR3 sequence: CASSRTTGPTGELFF. As DNA, the CDR3 is TGTGCCAGCAGTCGGACCACAGGGCCCACCGGGGAGCTGTTTTTT.